Here is one TCR beta chain with its context. This sample is drawn from a study of blood T cell repertoires in COVID-19. Overall study: COVID-19 samples from acute and convalescent phases originated in the United States, Italy and Spain. PBMCs, B-cell-depleted T cells, or T cells were the source of the cDNA or gDNA that made up the material.

Authors' analysis steps: Quantification of nucleated cells was approximated via reference gene primer amplification. Some clones are missing from TCRdb's copy, which holds only in-frame ones; the method was immunoSEQ multiplex PCR. That table is the source of V, J and clone size, and D and trimming were worked out from the DNA. Here the sample spans more than 70,000 clones, roughly 87% being singletons. The germline gives CDR1 SGHDT, CDR2 YYEEEE. Trimming at V came to 6 bases and at J to 3 bases, leaving 9 bases not matched to a gene. This CDR3 is 15 amino acids long. The V call is TRBV5-6, the J call TRBJ2-7; 10 nucleotides align to TRBD1. The sample taken for sequencing was peripheral blood. The sequence came from a man aged 45-60 years with acute or convalescent COVID-19. The CDR3 protein is CASTSLGQGDYEQYF. The DNA for the CDR3 is TGTGCCAGCACCTCGCTAGGACAGGGGGACTACGAGCAGTACTTC. Combining the CDR3 with reference TRBV5-6 and TRBJ2-7 gives the whole variable domain DAGVTQSPTHLIKTRGQQVTLRCSPKSGHDTVSWYQQALGQGPQFIFQYYEEEERQRGNFPDRFSGHQFPNYSSELNVNALLLGDSALYLCASTSLGQGDYEQYFGPGTRLTVT.